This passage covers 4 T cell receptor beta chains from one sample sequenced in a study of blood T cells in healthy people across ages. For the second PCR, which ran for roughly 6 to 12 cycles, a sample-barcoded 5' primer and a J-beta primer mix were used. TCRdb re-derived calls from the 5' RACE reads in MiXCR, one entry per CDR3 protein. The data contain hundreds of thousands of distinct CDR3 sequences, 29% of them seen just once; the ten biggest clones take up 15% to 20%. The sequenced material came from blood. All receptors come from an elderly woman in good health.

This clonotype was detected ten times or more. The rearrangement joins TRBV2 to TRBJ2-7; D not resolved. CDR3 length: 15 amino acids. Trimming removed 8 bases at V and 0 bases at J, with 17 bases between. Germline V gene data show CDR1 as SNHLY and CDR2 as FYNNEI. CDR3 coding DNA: TGTGCCAGCCTTTCCATGGTAGCCGACTCCTACGAGCAGTACTTC. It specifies CASLSMVADSYEQYF.

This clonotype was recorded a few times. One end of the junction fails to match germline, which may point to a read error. Written as DNA, the CDR3 is TGTGCCAGCAGTTTAGGACAGACTAGCTCCTGCGAGCAGTACTTC. Protein product: CASSLGQTSSCEQYF. The rearrangement links TRBV12-3 or TRBV12-4 to TRBJ2-7; 7 nucleotides align to TRBD2. The length of the CDR3 is 15 residues.

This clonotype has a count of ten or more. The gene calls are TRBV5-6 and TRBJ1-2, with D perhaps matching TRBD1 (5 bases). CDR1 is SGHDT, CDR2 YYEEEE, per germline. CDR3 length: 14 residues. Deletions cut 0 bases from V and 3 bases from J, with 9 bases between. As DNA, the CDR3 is TGTGCCAGCAGCTTGGTTGTAGGGGACTATGGCTACACCTTC. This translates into CASSLVVGDYGYTF.

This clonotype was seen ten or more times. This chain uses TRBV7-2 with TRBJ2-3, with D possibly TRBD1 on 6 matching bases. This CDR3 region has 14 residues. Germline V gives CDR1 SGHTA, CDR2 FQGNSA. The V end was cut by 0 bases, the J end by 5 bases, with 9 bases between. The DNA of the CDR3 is TGTGCCAGCAGCTTAGCTCAGGGACAAGATACGCAGTATTTT. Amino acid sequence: CASSLAQGQDTQYF.